Sequencing of this TCR beta chain was carried out in a study of control samples from healthy donors and cancer patients. This clone has only a few counts. Assay: immunoSEQ multiplex PCR; the TCRdb copy retains only in-frame clones and omits some. Of 150,000 to 200,000 clones listed, 85% to 95% were seen once; the top ten hold 1.3% to 1.5%. The CDR3 has 17 amino acids. From germline, CDR1 is LGHNA and CDR2 YNFKEQ. V gave up 3 bases and J gave up 3 bases; unmatched junction bases: 9. Material for sequencing was blood. This sequence joins TRBV4-2 and TRBJ2-7, with 12 bases aligning to TRBD2. The sequence was collected from a woman younger than 35 in good health. CDR3 DNA: TGTGCCAGCAGCCAGGCTAGCGGGAGGGCCAGAGACTACGAGCAGTACTTC. Protein: CASSQASGRARDYEQYF.